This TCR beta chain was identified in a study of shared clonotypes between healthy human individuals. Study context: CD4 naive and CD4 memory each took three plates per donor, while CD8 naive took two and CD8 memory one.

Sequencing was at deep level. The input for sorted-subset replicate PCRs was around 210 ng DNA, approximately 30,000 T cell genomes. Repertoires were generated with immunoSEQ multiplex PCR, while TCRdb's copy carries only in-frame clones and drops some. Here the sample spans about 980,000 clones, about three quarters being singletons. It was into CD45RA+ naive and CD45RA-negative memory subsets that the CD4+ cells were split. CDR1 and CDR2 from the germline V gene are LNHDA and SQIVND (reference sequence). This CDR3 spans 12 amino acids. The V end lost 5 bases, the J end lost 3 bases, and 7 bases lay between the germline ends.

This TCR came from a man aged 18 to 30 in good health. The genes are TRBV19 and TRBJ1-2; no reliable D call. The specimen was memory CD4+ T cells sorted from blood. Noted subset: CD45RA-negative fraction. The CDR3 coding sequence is TGTGCCAGTAGTCTCGGGGACTATGGCTACACCTTC. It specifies CASSLGDYGYTF.